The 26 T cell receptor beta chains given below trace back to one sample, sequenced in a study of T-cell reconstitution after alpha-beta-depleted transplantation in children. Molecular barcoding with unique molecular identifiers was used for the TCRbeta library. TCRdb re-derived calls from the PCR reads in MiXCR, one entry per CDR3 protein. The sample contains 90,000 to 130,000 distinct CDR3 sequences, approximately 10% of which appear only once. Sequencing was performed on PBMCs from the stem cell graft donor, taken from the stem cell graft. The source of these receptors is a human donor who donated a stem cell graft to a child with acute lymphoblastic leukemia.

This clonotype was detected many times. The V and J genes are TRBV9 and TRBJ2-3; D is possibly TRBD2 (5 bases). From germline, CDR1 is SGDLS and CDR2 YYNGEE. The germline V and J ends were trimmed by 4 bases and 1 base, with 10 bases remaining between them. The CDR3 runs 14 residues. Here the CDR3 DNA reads TGTGCCAGCAGCTCAAGCGGTCGCACAGATACGCAGTATTTT. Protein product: CASSSSGRTDTQYF.

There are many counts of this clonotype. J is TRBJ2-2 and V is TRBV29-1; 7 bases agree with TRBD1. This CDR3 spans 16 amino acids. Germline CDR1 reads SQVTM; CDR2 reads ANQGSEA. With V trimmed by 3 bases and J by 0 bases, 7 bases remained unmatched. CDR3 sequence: CSVEGRQGANTGELFF. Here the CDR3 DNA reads TGCAGCGTTGAGGGGAGACAGGGCGCGAACACCGGGGAGCTGTTTTTT.

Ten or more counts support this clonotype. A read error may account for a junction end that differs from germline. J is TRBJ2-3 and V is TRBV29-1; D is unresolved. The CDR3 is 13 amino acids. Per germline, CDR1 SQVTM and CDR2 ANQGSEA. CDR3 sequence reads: CSVEGSGPDTQYF. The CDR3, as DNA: TGCAGCGTCGAAGGGTCCGGGCCAGATACGCAGTATTTT.

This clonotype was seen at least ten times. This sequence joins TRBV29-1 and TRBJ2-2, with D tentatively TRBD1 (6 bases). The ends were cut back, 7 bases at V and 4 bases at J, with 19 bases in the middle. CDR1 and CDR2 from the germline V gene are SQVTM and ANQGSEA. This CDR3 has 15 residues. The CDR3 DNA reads TGCAGCGCTCGAAGGGGTACAGGGTTCACCGGGGAGCTGTTTTTT. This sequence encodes CSARRGTGFTGELFF.

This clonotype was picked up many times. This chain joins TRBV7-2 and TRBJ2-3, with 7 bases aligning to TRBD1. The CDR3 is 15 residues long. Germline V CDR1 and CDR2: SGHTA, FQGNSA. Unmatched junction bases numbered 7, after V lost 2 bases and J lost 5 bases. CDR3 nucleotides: TGTGCCAGCAGCTTATCGGGACAGAAAGTAGATACGCAGTATTTT. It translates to CASSLSGQKVDTQYF.

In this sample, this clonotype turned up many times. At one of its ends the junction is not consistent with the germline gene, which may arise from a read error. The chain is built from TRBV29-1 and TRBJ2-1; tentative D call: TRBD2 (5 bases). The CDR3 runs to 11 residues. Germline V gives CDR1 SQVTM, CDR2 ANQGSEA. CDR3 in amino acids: CSVVPGQRSGF. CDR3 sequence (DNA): TGCAGCGTTGTGCCGGGCCAGCGGTCGGGTTTC.

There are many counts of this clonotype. The CDR3 DNA reads TGTGCCAGCAGCAAAAGGCAGAATCCCCATGAGCAGTTCTTC. Translated, it gives CASSKRQNPHEQFF. V gene TRBV21-1 combines with J gene TRBJ2-1. TRBV21-1 is annotated as a pseudogene. The CDR3 consists of 14 residues.

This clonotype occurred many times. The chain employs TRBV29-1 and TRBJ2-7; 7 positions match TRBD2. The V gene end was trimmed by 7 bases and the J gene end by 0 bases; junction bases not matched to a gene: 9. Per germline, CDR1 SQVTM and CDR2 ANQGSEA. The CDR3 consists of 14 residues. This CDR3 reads CSATPGRTSYEQYF. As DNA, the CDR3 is TGCAGCGCCACTCCCGGGAGGACCTCCTACGAGCAGTACTTC.

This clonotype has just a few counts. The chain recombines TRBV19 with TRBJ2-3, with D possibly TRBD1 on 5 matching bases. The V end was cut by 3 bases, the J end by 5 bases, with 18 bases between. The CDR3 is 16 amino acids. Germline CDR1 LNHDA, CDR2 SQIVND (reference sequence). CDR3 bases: TGTGCCAGTAGTATGGGCAGGGCAGGGTACGGAGATACGCAGTATTTT. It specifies CASSMGRAGYGDTQYF.

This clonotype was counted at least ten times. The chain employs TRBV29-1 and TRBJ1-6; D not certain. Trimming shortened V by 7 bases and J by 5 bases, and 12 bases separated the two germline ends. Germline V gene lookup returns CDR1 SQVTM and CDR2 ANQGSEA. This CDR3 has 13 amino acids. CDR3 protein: CSASKGDNSPLHF. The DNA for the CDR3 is TGCAGCGCCTCGAAGGGAGATAATTCACCCCTCCACTTT.

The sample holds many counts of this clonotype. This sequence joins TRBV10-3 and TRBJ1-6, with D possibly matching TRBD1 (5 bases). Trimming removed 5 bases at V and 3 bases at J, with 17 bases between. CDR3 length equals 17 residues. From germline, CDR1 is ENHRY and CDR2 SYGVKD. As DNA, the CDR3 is TGTGCCATCAGTAAGAAAGCCGGGACGGACTATAATTCACCCCTCCACTTT. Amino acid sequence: CAISKKAGTDYNSPLHF.

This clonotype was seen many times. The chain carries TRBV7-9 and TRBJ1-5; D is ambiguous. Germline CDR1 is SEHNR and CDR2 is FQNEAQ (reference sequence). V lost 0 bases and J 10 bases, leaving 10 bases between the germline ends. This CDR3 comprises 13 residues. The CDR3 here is CASSLAGNSPQHF. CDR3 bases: TGTGCCAGCAGCTTAGCGGGGAATTCTCCCCAGCATTTT.

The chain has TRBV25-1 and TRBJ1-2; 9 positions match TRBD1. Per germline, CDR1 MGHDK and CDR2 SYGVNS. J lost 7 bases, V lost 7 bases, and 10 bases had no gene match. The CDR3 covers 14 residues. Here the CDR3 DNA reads TGTGCCAGCAACAACAGGGGGCGCGCGGTTGGCTACACCTTC. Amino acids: CASNNRGRAVGYTF.

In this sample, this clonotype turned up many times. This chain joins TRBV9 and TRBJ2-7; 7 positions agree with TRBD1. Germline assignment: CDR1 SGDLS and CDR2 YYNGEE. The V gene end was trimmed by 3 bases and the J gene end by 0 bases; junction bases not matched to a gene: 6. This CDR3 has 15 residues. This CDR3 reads CASSAGRDSSYEQYF. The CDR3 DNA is TGTGCCAGCAGCGCCGGAAGGGACAGCTCCTACGAGCAGTACTTC.

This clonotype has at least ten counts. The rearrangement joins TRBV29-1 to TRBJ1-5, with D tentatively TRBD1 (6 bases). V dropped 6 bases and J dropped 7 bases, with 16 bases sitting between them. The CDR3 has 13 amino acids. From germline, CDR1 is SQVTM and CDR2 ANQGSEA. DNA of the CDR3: TGCAGCGTGGGAGGTAGTACAGGGCAGCCCCAGCATTTT. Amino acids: CSVGGSTGQPQHF.

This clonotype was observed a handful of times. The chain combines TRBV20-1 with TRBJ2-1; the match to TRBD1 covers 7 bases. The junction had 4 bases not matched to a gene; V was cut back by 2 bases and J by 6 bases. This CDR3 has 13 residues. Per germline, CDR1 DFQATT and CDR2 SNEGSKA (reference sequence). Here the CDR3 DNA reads TGCAGTGCTAGAACGGACAGGTCCAATGAGCAGTTCTTC. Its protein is CSARTDRSNEQFF.

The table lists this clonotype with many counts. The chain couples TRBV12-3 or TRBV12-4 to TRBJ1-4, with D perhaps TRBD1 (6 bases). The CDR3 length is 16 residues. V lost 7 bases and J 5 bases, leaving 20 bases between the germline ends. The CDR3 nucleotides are TGTGCCAGCACCCTCTCCCGAGGGGGAACCAATGAAAAACTGTTTTTT. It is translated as CASTLSRGGTNEKLFF.

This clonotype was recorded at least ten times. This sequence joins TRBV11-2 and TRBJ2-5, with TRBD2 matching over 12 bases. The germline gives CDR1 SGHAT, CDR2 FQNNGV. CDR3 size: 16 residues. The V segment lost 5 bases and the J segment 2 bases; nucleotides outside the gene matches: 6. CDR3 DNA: TGTGCCAGCAGCCCTACGACTAGCGGGGGACAAGAGACCCAGTACTTC. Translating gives CASSPTTSGGQETQYF.

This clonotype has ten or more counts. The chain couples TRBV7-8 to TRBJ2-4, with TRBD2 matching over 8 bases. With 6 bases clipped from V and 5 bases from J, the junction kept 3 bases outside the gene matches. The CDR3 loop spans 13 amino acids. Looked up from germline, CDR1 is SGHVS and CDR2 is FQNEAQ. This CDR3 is CASSFSGENIQYF. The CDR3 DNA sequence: TGTGCCAGCAGTTTTAGCGGGGAAAACATTCAGTACTTC.

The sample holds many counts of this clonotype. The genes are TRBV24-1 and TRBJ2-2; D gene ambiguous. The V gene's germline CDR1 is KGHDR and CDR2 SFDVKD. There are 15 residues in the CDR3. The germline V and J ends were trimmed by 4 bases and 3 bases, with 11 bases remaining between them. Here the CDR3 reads CATSEGFSDTGELFF. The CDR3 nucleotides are TGTGCCACCAGTGAGGGGTTTAGTGACACCGGGGAGCTGTTTTTT.

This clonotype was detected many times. The CDR3 spells CASSLTQGRIGNIQYF. In nucleotides, the CDR3 is TGTGCCAGCAGCTTAACACAGGGGCGAATTGGTAACATTCAGTACTTC. This sequence joins TRBV11-2 and TRBJ2-4; 7 bases match TRBD1. CDR3 length: 16 amino acids. V lost 2 bases and J lost 7; bases outside the gene matches: 11. Looked up from germline, CDR1 is SGHAT and CDR2 is FQNNGV.

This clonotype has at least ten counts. CDR3 DNA sequence: TGCGCCAGCAGCTTAGCGGTTACCGCCTACGAGCAGTACTTC. Its translation: CASSLAVTAYEQYF. The chain is built from TRBV5-1 and TRBJ2-7; tentative D call: TRBD2 (5 bases). Trimming removed 2 bases at V and 2 bases at J, with 11 bases between. The length of the CDR3 is 14 residues. CDR1 SGHRS and CDR2 YFSETQ come from the germline V gene. Variable domain in full (rest from reference TRBV5-1 and TRBJ2-7): KAGVTQTPRYLIKTRGQQVTLSCSPISGHRSVSWYQQTPGQGLQFLFEYFSETQRNKGNFPGRFSGRQFSNSRSEMNVSTLELGDSALYLCASSLAVTAYEQYFGPGTRLTVT.

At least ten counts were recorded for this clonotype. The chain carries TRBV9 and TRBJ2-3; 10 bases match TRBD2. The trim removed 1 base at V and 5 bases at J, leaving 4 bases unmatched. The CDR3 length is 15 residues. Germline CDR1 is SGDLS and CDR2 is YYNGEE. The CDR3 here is CASSVTGTSVDTQYF. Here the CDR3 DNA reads TGTGCCAGCAGCGTAACCGGGACTAGCGTAGATACGCAGTATTTT.

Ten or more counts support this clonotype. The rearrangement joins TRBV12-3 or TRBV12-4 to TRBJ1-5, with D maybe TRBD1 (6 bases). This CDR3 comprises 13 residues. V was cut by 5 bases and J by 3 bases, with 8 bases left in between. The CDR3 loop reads CASSQGYNQPQHF. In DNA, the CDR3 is TGTGCCAGCAGTCAGGGGTACAATCAGCCCCAGCATTTT.

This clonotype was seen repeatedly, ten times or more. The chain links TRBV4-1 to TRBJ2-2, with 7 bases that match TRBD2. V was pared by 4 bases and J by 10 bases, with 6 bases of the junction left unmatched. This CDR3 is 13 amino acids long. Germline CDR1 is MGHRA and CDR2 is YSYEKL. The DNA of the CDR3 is TGCGCCAGCAGCCCCGGACTAGAACTGGAGCTGTTTTTT. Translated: CASSPGLELELFF.

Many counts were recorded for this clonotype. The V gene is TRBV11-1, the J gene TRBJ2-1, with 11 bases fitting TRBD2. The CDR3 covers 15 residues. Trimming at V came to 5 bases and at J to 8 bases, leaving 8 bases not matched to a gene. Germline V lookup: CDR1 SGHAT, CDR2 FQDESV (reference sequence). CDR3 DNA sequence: TGTGCCAGCAGCCTCCGACTAGCGGGAAGGGATGAGCAGTTCTTC. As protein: CASSLRLAGRDEQFF.